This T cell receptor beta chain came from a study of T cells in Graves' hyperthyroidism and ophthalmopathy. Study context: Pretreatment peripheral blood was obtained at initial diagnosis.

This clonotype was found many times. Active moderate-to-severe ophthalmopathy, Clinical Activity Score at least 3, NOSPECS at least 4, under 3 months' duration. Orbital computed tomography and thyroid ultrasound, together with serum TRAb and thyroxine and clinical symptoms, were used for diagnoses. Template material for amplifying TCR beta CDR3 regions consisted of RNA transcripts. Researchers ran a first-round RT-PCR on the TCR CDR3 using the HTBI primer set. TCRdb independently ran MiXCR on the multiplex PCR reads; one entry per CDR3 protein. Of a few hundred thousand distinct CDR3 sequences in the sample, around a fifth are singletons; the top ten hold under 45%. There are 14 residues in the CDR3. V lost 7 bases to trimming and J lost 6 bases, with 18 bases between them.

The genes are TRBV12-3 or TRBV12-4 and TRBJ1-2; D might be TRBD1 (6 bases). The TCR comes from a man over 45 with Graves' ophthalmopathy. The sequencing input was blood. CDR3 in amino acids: CASTEYRVDHGYTF. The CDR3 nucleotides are TGTGCCAGCACCGAATACAGGGTTGATCATGGCTACACCTTC.